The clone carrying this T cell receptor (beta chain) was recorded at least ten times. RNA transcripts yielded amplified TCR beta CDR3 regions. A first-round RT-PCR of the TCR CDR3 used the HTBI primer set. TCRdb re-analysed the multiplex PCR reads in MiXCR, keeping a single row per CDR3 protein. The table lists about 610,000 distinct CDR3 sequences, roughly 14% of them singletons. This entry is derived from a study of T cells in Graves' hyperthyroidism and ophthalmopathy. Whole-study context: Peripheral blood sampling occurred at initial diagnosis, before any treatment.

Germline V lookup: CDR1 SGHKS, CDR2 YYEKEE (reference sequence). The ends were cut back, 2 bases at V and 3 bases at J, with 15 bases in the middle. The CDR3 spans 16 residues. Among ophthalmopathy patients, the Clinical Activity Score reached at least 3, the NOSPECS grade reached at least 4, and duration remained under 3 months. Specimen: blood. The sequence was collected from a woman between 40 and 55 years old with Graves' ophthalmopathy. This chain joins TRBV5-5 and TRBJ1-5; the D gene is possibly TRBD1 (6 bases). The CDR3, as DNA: TGTGCCAGCAGCTTCGAACAGGGCCGATACAATCAGCCCCAGCATTTT. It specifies CASSFEQGRYNQPQHF.